This T cell receptor (beta chain) was captured by sequencing in a study of blood T cells in healthy people across ages. V lost 0 bases, J lost 3 bases, and 14 bases lay in between. CDR1 and CDR2 from the germline V gene are DFQATT and SNEGSKA (reference sequence). The CDR3 spans 15 residues. PCR was performed a second time for roughly 7 to 11 cycles using a sample-barcoded 5' primer and a J-beta primer mix. TCRdb analysed the 5' RACE reads with MiXCR anew, one entry per CDR3 protein. The profile shows over a million distinct CDR3 sequences, approximately 25% of them singletons. This sample was shared with a second study, whose subject was T cells of mothers and their children.

What was sequenced was blood. The clonotype was recovered from a girl aged 2-15 years in good health. V and J are TRBV20-1 and TRBJ1-2, with D possibly matching TRBD1 (6 bases). CDR3 region: CSARDFRGGDYGYTF. The DNA for the CDR3 is TGCAGTGCTAGAGATTTCCGAGGGGGGGACTATGGCTACACCTTC.